The 7 T cell receptor beta chains listed next were all sequenced from one sample in a study of cytomegalovirus exposure and HLA in healthy donors. 13 Jbeta primers and 60 Vbeta primers were used for the PCR. Sequenced by immunoSEQ multiplex PCR; TCRdb stores in-frame clones only, minus some. The table shows under 60,000 clones, with 60% to 80% occurring only once. Sample: PBMCs. These receptors originate from a middle-aged woman in good health and CMV-seropositive.

The V and J genes are TRBV5-6 and TRBJ2-1; 12 bases fit TRBD2. The length of the CDR3 is 14 residues. From germline, CDR1 is SGHDT and CDR2 YYEEEE. Losses at the gene ends were 2 bases for V and 12 bases for J; bases not matched to a gene: 6. CDR3 bases: TGTGCCAGCAGCTTACTAGCGGGGGGACGGAGGCAGTTCTTC. As protein: CASSLLAGGRRQFF.

The chain combines TRBV19 with TRBJ1-3; D perhaps matches TRBD1 (6 bases). Germline V gene sequence: CDR1 LNHDA, CDR2 SQIVND (reference sequence). The CDR3 extends over 13 amino acids. V was clipped by 5 bases and J by 6 bases, with 11 bases between them. CDR3 DNA: TGTGCCAGTAGTTTCGACAGGCAAAACACCATATATTTT. The encoded protein is CASSFDRQNTIYF.

This clone showed up just once. CDR3 bases: TGTGCCAGCAGTGCCGGCAGAGCGGGGGGAAGGGAGACCCAGTACTTC. It specifies CASSAGRAGGRETQYF. This chain connects TRBV6-1 to TRBJ2-5; 9 bases line up with TRBD2. Looked up from germline, CDR1 is MNHNS and CDR2 is SASEGT. This CDR3 has 16 amino acids. Losses at the gene ends were 4 bases for V and 5 bases for J; bases not matched to a gene: 11.

The chain links TRBV11-2 to TRBJ2-5, with 8 bases that match TRBD1. The J call could be wrong; TRBJ2-7 is a better fit for the DNA end. The CDR3 has 15 amino acids. Looked up from germline, CDR1 is SGHAT and CDR2 is FQNNGV. This CDR3 reads CASSPGTGLSYEQYF. The DNA of the CDR3 is TGTGCCAGCAGCCCCGGGACAGGTCTTTCCTACGAGCAGTACTTC.

V and J are TRBV5-1 and TRBJ2-5; D is perhaps TRBD1 (6 bases). Germline V gene lookup returns CDR1 SGHRS and CDR2 YFSETQ. This CDR3 has 14 amino acids. Trimming removed 0 bases from V and 2 bases from J, with 8 bases in between. The DNA for the CDR3 is TGCGCCAGCAGCTTGGCCACAGGGCAAGAGACCCAGTACTTC. Its protein is CASSLATGQETQYF.

The chain combines TRBV7-2 with TRBJ1-1; D possibly corresponds to TRBD1 (6 bases). V was cut by 0 bases and J by 11 bases, with 13 bases left in between. This CDR3 spans 13 amino acids. Germline-derived CDR1 and CDR2 are SGHTA and FQGNSA. CDR3 in amino acids: CASSLALGQGAFF. CDR3 nucleotide sequence: TGTGCCAGCAGCTTAGCGCTGGGACAAGGCGCTTTCTTT.

This clone occurred a few times. The chain carries TRBV6-6 and TRBJ1-6; D perhaps matches TRBD1 (6 bases). Looked up from germline, CDR1 is MNHNY and CDR2 is SVGAGI (reference sequence). V lost 7 bases to trimming and J lost 5 bases, with 18 bases between them. The CDR3 contains 16 residues. Here the CDR3 reads CASMPGGRLNNSPLHF. The CDR3 coding sequence is TGTGCCAGCATGCCGGGGGGGCGATTGAATAATTCACCCCTCCACTTT.